The clone carrying this T cell receptor (beta chain) came up a few times. What it binds is unknown. CDR3 size: 15 residues. Germline loops: CDR1 SGHRS, CDR2 YFSETQ. Trimming removed 2 bases at V and 0 bases at J, with 9 bases between. Sample-barcoded 5' priming and a J-beta primer mix drove a second PCR of roughly 6 to 12 cycles. TCRdb re-called the 5' RACE reads through MiXCR, storing one row per CDR3 protein. This table holds about 2 million distinct CDR3 sequences, about 50% found once. The data are from a study of blood T cells in healthy people across ages. Overall study findings and caveats: Shifts in expanded clonotypes may have been confounded by donor CMV status, which was unknown.

The TCR comes from a woman in her thirties or forties in good health. This rearrangement joins TRBV5-1 to TRBJ2-4, with D uncertain. The source material was blood. CDR3 in DNA: TGCGCCAGCAGCTTTGATGAAGGAGCCAAAAACATTCAGTACTTC. Its protein is CASSFDEGAKNIQYF.